Each of the 13 T cell receptor beta chains below was sequenced from the same sample in a study of shared clonotypes between healthy human individuals. The protocol was immunoSEQ multiplex PCR, while the TCRdb copy is restricted to in-frame clones and leaves out a portion. There are roughly 500,000 clones in the sample; approximately 85% occur only once, and 13% lies in the top ten. The sequenced material came from PBMCs. The receptors stem from a middle-aged woman in good health. Some clones in this sample may be carry-over from other donors' samples.

J is TRBJ2-2 and V is TRBV18; D uncertain. Germline V lookup: CDR1 KGHSH, CDR2 LQKENI. V dropped 2 bases and J dropped 3 bases, with 7 bases sitting between them. The CDR3 spans 14 residues. The CDR3 here is CASSPFIHTGELFF. DNA for the CDR3: TGTGCCAGCTCACCATTTATCCACACCGGGGAGCTGTTTTTT.

V is TRBV15 and J is TRBJ2-3; no clear D. V was trimmed by 1 base and J by 0 bases, leaving 11 bases between them. CDR1 and CDR2 (germline): LNHNV, YYDKDF (reference sequence). The CDR3 spans 16 residues. The CDR3 DNA sequence: TGTGCCACCAGCAGAGCGGGCTACTCAAGCACAGATACGCAGTATTTT. Translating it yields CATSRAGYSSTDTQYF.

CDR3 nucleotides: TGTGCCAGCAGCCCCTCGGGAGGCATACAAGAGACCCAGTACTTC. Protein product: CASSPSGGIQETQYF. V is TRBV7-3 and J is TRBJ2-5, with 7 bases that match TRBD2. With V trimmed by 5 bases and J by 2 bases, 8 bases remained unmatched. Germline CDR1 is SGHTA and CDR2 is FQGTGA. This CDR3 has 15 residues.

This clone was observed a few times. The chain links TRBV5-1 to TRBJ2-7; 12 positions match TRBD1. The CDR3 has 15 amino acids. The germline gives CDR1 SGHRS, CDR2 YFSETQ. After removal of 5 bases from V and 6 bases from J, the junction contained 9 bases not matched to a gene. The CDR3 DNA is TGCGCCAGCAGGACGGGGACAGGGGGCTTCGGCGAGCAGTACTTC. It codes for CASRTGTGGFGEQYF. The entire variable domain, with the rest obtained from reference TRBV5-1 and TRBJ2-7, is as follows: KAGVTQTPRYLIKTRGQQVTLSCSPISGHRSVSWYQQTPGQGLQFLFEYFSETQRNKGNFPGRFSGRQFSNSRSEMNVSTLELGDSALYLCASRTGTGGFGEQYFGPGTRLTVT.

This clone has only a few counts. This rearrangement joins TRBV29-1 to TRBJ2-7, with 9 bases lining up with TRBD2. Germline V gives CDR1 SQVTM, CDR2 ANQGSEA. V gave up 4 bases and J gave up 6 bases; unmatched junction bases: 10. The CDR3 runs to 14 residues. DNA for the CDR3: TGCAGCGTTGTTTTAGCGGGAGAGTTCTCCGAGCAGTACTTC. This sequence encodes CSVVLAGEFSEQYF.

V is TRBV4-2 and J is TRBJ2-7; D is unresolved. The CDR3 loop spans 14 amino acids. The V gene's germline CDR1 is LGHNA and CDR2 YNFKEQ. The V end was cut by 4 bases, the J end by 2 bases, with 12 bases between. CDR3 bases: TGTGCCAGCAGCCCCGTAGGACGGCCCTACGAGCAGTACTTC. Translation gives CASSPVGRPYEQYF.

The sample holds a few counts of this clone. This CDR3 reads CASTRSSGNQPQHF. Written as DNA, the CDR3 is TGTGCCAGCACTCGGAGTTCTGGCAATCAGCCCCAGCATTTT. The J gene is TRBJ1-5, the V gene TRBV6-1; D is ambiguous. V was cut by 7 bases and J by 2 bases, with 12 bases left in between. CDR3 length: 14 amino acids. From germline, CDR1 is MNHNS and CDR2 SASEGT.

The rearrangement links TRBV6-5 to TRBJ2-2; D remains unclear. The V and J ends lost 10 bases and 1 base respectively, with 10 bases between them. The CDR3 consists of 13 residues. Germline-derived CDR1 and CDR2 are MNHEY and SVGAGI. The CDR3 region is CATTGENTGELFF. The CDR3 coding sequence is TGTGCCACCACCGGAGAGAACACCGGGGAGCTGTTTTTT.

This clone is a singleton in its sample. The V gene is TRBV28, the J gene TRBJ1-2, with D unclear. From germline, CDR1 is MDHEN and CDR2 SYDVKM. Trimming took off 3 bases at V and 5 bases at J, with 13 bases between the two ends. CDR3 size: 14 residues. CDR3 DNA: TGTGCCAGCAGTTTGCCACACACAACATATGGCTACACCTTC. This codes for CASSLPHTTYGYTF.

The chain recombines TRBV19 with TRBJ2-3, with 10 positions matching TRBD2. Germline loops: CDR1 LNHDA, CDR2 SQIVND (reference sequence). This CDR3 is built from 17 residues. Trimming cost V 3 bases and J 1 base; bases outside gene matches: 7. CDR3 residues: CASSILWTSGGTDTQYF. The CDR3 DNA reads as TGTGCCAGTAGTATCCTGTGGACTAGCGGAGGCACAGATACGCAGTATTTT. Together with reference TRBV19 and TRBJ2-3, the CDR3 gives the full variable domain: DGGITQSPKYLFRKEGQNVTLSCEQNLNHDAMYWYRQDPGQGLRLIYYSQIVNDFQKGDIAEGYSVSREKKESFPLTVTSAQKNPTAFYLCASSILWTSGGTDTQYFGPGTRLTVL.

The chain employs TRBV7-3 and TRBJ2-1; D perhaps matches TRBD2 (5 bases). Looked up from germline, CDR1 is SGHTA and CDR2 is FQGTGA. V lost 5 bases and J 0 bases, leaving 11 bases between the germline ends. The CDR3 is 15 amino acids. The CDR3 here is CASSVDYNSYNEQFF. CDR3 DNA: TGTGCCAGCAGCGTCGACTACAACTCCTACAATGAGCAGTTCTTC.

CDR3 loop: CASSLRNFSPYNEQFF. The DNA of the CDR3 is TGTGCCAGCAGTTTACGAAACTTCTCACCCTACAATGAGCAGTTCTTC. This rearrangement joins TRBV27 to TRBJ2-1; no definite D call. V lost 2 bases and J 2 bases, leaving 13 bases between the germline ends. The CDR3 totals 16 residues. Germline V CDR1 and CDR2: MNHEY, SMNVEV (reference sequence).

The gene calls are TRBV25-1 and TRBJ1-1; D is perhaps TRBD1 (5 bases). CDR1 and CDR2 from the germline V gene are MGHDK and SYGVNS. Trimming took off 5 bases at V and 6 bases at J, with 16 bases between the two ends. This CDR3 has 14 residues. This CDR3 is CASSRWGNLPEAFF. The DNA of the CDR3 is TGTGCCAGCAGTCGGTGGGGGAATCTCCCTGAAGCTTTCTTT.